The T cell receptor (beta chain) under discussion was sequenced for a study of response to subunit inactivated influenza vaccine. Looked up from germline, CDR1 is SGHTA and CDR2 is FQGTGA. Trimming shortened V by 3 bases and J by 7 bases, and 19 bases separated the two germline ends. This CDR3 contains 16 residues. This clonotype turned up a few times. Its specificity is unknown. TCRdb ran MiXCR on the RT-PCR reads and lists one entry per CDR3 protein. The table includes around 520,000 distinct CDR3 sequences, about 10% detected once. The study, taken as a whole, reports: After each seasonal influenza vaccination, few new T cells are recruited, the authors suggested.

The chain has TRBV7-3 and TRBJ2-1; D possibly corresponds to TRBD2 (5 bases). The sample was PBMCs from blood, taken on the day of vaccination. The sequence was collected from a man aged 45-65 years who received an inactivated influenza vaccine. CDR3 in amino acids: CASSLVNLGSGNEQFF. The CDR3 coding sequence is TGTGCCAGCAGCTTGGTAAATCTCGGATCGGGGAATGAGCAGTTCTTC.